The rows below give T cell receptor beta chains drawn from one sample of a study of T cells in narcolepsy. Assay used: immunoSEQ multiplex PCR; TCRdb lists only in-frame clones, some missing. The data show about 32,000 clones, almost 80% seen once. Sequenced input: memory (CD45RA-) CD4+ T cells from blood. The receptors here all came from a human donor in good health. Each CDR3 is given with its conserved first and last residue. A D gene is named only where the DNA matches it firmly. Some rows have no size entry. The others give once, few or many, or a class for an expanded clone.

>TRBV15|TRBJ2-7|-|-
CATSRDQGGYEQYF
TGTGCCACCAGCAGAGATCAAGGGGGCTACGAGCAGTACTTC
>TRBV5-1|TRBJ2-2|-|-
CASSFRDRPGEVFF
TGCGCCAGCAGCTTCAGGGACAGACCCGGGGAGGTGTTTTTT
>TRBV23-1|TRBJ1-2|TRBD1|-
CASSTHRGCYGYTF
TGCGCCAGCTCGACTCACAGGGGTTGCTATGGCTACACCTTC
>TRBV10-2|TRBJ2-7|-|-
CASTNLGRDLGEQYF
TGCGCCAGCACGAACCTGGGACGGGACCTGGGTGAGCAGTACTTC
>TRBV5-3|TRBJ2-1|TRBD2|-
CARSLRGGPLYNEQFF
TGTGCCAGAAGCTTGAGGGGAGGGCCGCTCTACAATGAGCAGTTCTTC
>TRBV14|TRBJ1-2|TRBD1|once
CASSQAGQANYGYTF
TGTGCCAGCAGCCAAGCGGGACAGGCGAACTATGGCTACACCTTC
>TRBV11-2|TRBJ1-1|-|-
CASSPASGSNTEAFF
TGTGCCAGCAGCCCTGCGTCTGGTTCGAACACTGAAGCTTTCTTT
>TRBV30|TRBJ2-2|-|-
CAWSSFQGNTGELFF
TGTGCCTGGAGTTCCTTTCAGGGGAACACCGGGGAGCTGTTTTTT
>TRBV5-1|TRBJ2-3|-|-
CASSLVGARGDTQYF
TGCGCCAGCAGCTTGGTTGGGGCGAGAGGAGATACGCAGTATTTT
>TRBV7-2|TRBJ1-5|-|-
CASSLRGKNSNQPQHF
TGTGCCAGCAGCTTACGCGGAAAAAATAGCAATCAGCCCCAGCATTTT
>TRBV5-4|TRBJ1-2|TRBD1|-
CASSWTGGYGYTF
TGTGCCAGCAGCTGGACAGGGGGCTATGGCTACACCTTC
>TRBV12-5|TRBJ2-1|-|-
CASGSDSNEQFF
TGTGCTAGTGGTTCTGACAGCAATGAGCAGTTCTTC
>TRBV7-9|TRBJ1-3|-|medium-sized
CASSLSDTIYF
TGTGCCAGCAGCTTATCAGACACCATATATTTT
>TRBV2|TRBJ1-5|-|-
CASSEGTANNQPQHF
TGTGCCAGCAGTGAAGGGACAGCTAACAATCAGCCCCAGCATTTT
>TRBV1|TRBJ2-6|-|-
CTSSRYGLSQSRANVLTF
TGCACAAGCAGCCGCTACGGTTTGTCACAAAGTCGGGCCAACGTCCTGACTTTC
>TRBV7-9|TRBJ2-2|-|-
CASSLTANTGELFF
TGTGCCAGCAGCCTGACAGCAAACACCGGGGAGCTGTTTTTT
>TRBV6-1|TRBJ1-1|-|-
CASRDGGIMNTEAFF
TGTGCCAGCAGGGACGGGGGTATTATGAACACTGAAGCTTTCTTT
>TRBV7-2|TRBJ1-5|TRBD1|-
CASSRSGQNNQPQHF
TGTGCCAGCAGCAGATCGGGACAGAACAATCAGCCCCAGCATTTT
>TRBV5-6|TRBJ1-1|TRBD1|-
CASSFRDRGLTEAFF
TGTGCCAGCAGCTTCCGGGACAGGGGTTTGACTGAAGCTTTCTTT
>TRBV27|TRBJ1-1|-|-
CASHRNTEAFF
TGTGCCAGCCACAGGAACACTGAAGCTTTCTTT
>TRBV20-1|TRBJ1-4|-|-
CSVLGGEKLFF
TGCAGTGTCTTGGGTGGGGAAAAACTGTTTTTT
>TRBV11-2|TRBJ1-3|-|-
CASSPRVLTSGNTIYF
TGTGCCAGCAGCCCCAGGGTCCTTACCTCTGGAAACACCATATATTTT
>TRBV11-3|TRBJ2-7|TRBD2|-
CASSPRGASGAYEQYF
TGTGCCAGCAGCCCCCGAGGGGCTAGCGGGGCCTACGAGCAGTACTTC
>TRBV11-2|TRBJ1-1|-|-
CASSLGPTGVEAFF
TGTGCCAGCAGCTTAGGACCTACCGGGGTTGAAGCTTTCTTT
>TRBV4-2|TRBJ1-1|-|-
CASSTTGSTEAFF
TGTGCCAGCAGCACTACGGGTAGCACTGAAGCTTTCTTT